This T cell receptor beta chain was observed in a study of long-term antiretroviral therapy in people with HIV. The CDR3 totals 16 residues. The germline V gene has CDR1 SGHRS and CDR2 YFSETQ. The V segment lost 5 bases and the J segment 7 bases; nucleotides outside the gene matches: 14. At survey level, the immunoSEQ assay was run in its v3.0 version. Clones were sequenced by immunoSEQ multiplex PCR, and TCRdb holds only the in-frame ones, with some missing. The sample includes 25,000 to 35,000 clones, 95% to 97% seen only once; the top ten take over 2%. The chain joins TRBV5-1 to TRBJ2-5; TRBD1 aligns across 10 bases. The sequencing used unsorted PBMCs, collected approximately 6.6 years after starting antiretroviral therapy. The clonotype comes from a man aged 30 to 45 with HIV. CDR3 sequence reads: CASRGEPGQGQGTQYF. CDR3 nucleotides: TGCGCCAGCAGGGGGGAGCCGGGACAGGGGCAGGGGACCCAGTACTTC.